The 25 T cell receptor beta chains below were found in one sample sequenced in a study of cytomegalovirus exposure and HLA in healthy donors. PCR primers comprised 60 Vbeta and 13 Jbeta primers. Some clones are missing from TCRdb's copy, which holds only in-frame ones; the method was immunoSEQ multiplex PCR. The sample shows roughly 150,000 clones, roughly 80% of them seen only once. What was sequenced was PBMCs. The source is a man in his forties in good health and CMV-seropositive.

This chain joins TRBV7-2 and TRBJ2-1, with 9 bases matching TRBD2. The ends lost 3 bases at V and 10 bases at J; junction bases unmatched: 10. This CDR3 is 15 amino acids long. Germline CDR1 and CDR2: SGHTA and FQGNSA. The CDR3 nucleotides are TGTGCCAGCAGCTTGGGGACTCTAGCGGGATGGGAGCAGTTCTTC. Translated: CASSLGTLAGWEQFF.

The rearrangement joins TRBV5-1 to TRBJ2-1; D not resolved. V was clipped by 4 bases and J by 5 bases, with 7 bases between them. Germline V gene lookup returns CDR1 SGHRS and CDR2 YFSETQ. The CDR3 loop spans 12 amino acids. CDR3 DNA: TGCGCCAGCAGCACCCTAGACAATGAGCAGTTCTTC. Amino acids: CASSTLDNEQFF.

Turning to this clone: Other DNA variants within this sample encode the same CDR3. CDR3 bases: TGTGCCAGCTCATTGGGACAGGGTTACGAGCAGTACTTC. Encoded protein: CASSLGQGYEQYF. This chain joins TRBV18 and TRBJ2-7; TRBD1 agrees at 9 bases. CDR1 is KGHSH and CDR2 is LQKENI in the germline V gene. The ends lost 5 bases at V and 4 bases at J; junction bases unmatched: 3. The CDR3 loop spans 13 amino acids.

The table lists this clone with a count of one. This chain links TRBV5-1 with TRBJ2-3, with D tentatively TRBD1 (6 bases). This CDR3 region has 13 residues. The V gene's germline CDR1 is SGHRS and CDR2 YFSETQ. Trimming shortened V by 0 bases and J by 4 bases, and 6 bases separated the two germline ends. CDR3 amino acids: CASSLEGADTQYF. DNA for the CDR3: TGCGCCAGCAGCTTGGAGGGGGCAGATACGCAGTATTTT. Based on the CDR3 plus reference TRBV5-1 and TRBJ2-3, the full variable domain is KAGVTQTPRYLIKTRGQQVTLSCSPISGHRSVSWYQQTPGQGLQFLFEYFSETQRNKGNFPGRFSGRQFSNSRSEMNVSTLELGDSALYLCASSLEGADTQYFGPGTRLTVL.

The gene calls are TRBV28 and TRBJ2-7, with 7 bases identical to TRBD1. J was trimmed by 4 bases and V by 2 bases; bases with no gene match: 8. Germline V gene data show CDR1 as MDHEN and CDR2 as SYDVKM. The CDR3 length is 15 residues. In DNA, the CDR3 is TGTGCCAGCAGTTTACCTGACAGGGATGGGTACGAGCAGTACTTC. It encodes CASSLPDRDGYEQYF.

This rearrangement joins TRBV21-1 to TRBJ1-2. TRBV21-1 is described as a pseudogene. The CDR3 loop spans 14 amino acids. The CDR3 region is CASSIGRGNYGYTF. The CDR3 DNA reads TGTGCCAGCAGCATAGGGAGAGGTAACTATGGCTACACCTTC.

This chain connects TRBV29-1 to TRBJ2-1; D gene unclear. The V end was cut by 7 bases, the J end by 8 bases, with 9 bases between. Germline CDR1 reads SQVTM; CDR2 reads ANQGSEA. This CDR3 region has 10 residues. CDR3 DNA: TGCAGCGCCGAGTTCTATGAGCAGTTCTTC. Translated: CSAEFYEQFF.

The chain carries TRBV6-7 and TRBJ2-6; 8 bases line up with TRBD1. TRBV6-7 is an ORF; its function is uncertain. The CDR3 sequence is 20 residues long. V gave up 1 base and J gave up 1 base; unmatched junction bases: 12. The CDR3 here is CASSYLLRTGLGSGANVLTF. In DNA form, the CDR3 reads TGTGCCAGCAGTTACTTGTTGCGGACAGGGCTAGGTTCTGGGGCCAACGTCCTGACTTTC.

This clone occurred once. This chain links TRBV10-3 with TRBJ2-5; D is possibly TRBD2 (5 bases). V lost 11 bases and J lost 5, with 18 bases in between. The CDR3 has 13 residues. CDR1 and CDR2 from the germline V gene are ENHRY and SYGVKD. In DNA, the CDR3 is TGTGCCGCCACGTCCCAGGAGGCCGAGACCCAGTACTTC. It yields the protein CAATSQEAETQYF.

The rearrangement links TRBV5-1 to TRBJ2-5; 9 positions agree with TRBD1. This CDR3 comprises 13 residues. CDR1 is SGHRS and CDR2 is YFSETQ in the germline V gene. The junction had 0 bases not matched to a gene; V was cut back by 4 bases and J by 2 bases. CDR3 sequence: CASSGTGQETQYF. In nucleotides, the CDR3 is TGCGCCAGCAGCGGGACAGGGCAAGAGACCCAGTACTTC.

The DNA for the CDR3 is TGTGCCAGCAGCCAAGACTTCACCGGGGAGCTGTTTTTT. The encoded protein is CASSQDFTGELFF. The chain has TRBV27 and TRBJ2-2; D ambiguous. This CDR3 spans 13 amino acids. Per the germline V gene, CDR1 is MNHEY and CDR2 is SMNVEV (reference sequence). V lost 6 bases to trimming and J lost 4 bases, with 9 bases between them.

The genes are TRBV9 and TRBJ2-1; possible D gene TRBD1, 6 bases. The CDR3 runs 16 residues. Trimming shortened V by 4 bases and J by 6 bases, and 20 bases separated the two germline ends. Germline-derived CDR1 and CDR2 are SGDLS and YYNGEE. CDR3 coding DNA: TGTGCCAGCAGCCATCAACAGGGTGGGGGCTCCAATGAGCAGTTCTTC. Its translation: CASSHQQGGGSNEQFF.

V gene TRBV10-3 combines with J gene TRBJ2-5, with D possibly TRBD1 on 7 matching bases. The CDR3 sequence is 14 residues long. The germline gives CDR1 ENHRY, CDR2 SYGVKD. Between the trimmed V and J ends, which lost 5 bases and 5 bases, there was a span of 15 bases. The DNA for the CDR3 is TGTGCCATCAGTATCCAGGGGGGTAAGGAGACCCAGTACTTC. This encodes CAISIQGGKETQYF.

The chain links TRBV7-9 to TRBJ2-3; 10 nucleotides match TRBD2. Trimming removed 5 bases from V and 0 bases from J; junction bases left unmatched: 2. Looked up from germline, CDR1 is SEHNR and CDR2 is FQNEAQ (reference sequence). The CDR3 has 15 residues. CDR3 coding DNA: TGTGCCAGCAGCCTGACTAGCGGGAGCACAGATACGCAGTATTTT. Translating it yields CASSLTSGSTDTQYF.

The chain couples TRBV29-1 to TRBJ2-1; 11 bases map to TRBD2. The V and J ends lost 4 bases and 12 bases, in that order; junction bases with no gene match: 8. The CDR3 length is 13 residues. Looked up from germline, CDR1 is SQVTM and CDR2 is ANQGSEA. CDR3 nucleotides: TGCAGCGTTGTTTTACTAGCGGGAGAATCGCAGTTCTTC. It yields the protein CSVVLLAGESQFF.

This chain connects TRBV6-1 to TRBJ2-3, with D possibly matching TRBD1 (7 bases). Germline assignment: CDR1 MNHNS and CDR2 SASEGT. V lost 8 bases and J lost 5, with 14 bases in between. The CDR3 loop spans 13 amino acids. CDR3: CASQEGARDTQYF. DNA of the CDR3: TGTGCCAGCCAGGAGGGGGCAAGAGATACGCAGTATTTT.

The chain links TRBV5-1 to TRBJ2-5, with 11 positions matching TRBD2. The end of the DNA is better explained by TRBJ2-7, so the J call may be wrong. This CDR3 comprises 17 residues. Per germline, CDR1 SGHRS and CDR2 YFSETQ. The CDR3 protein is CASSLAAKTSGTYEQYF. The CDR3 nucleotides read TGCGCCAGCAGCTTGGCCGCTAAGACTAGCGGGACCTACGAGCAGTACTTC.

The chain links TRBV7-2 to TRBJ2-7, with D perhaps matching TRBD2 (5 bases). Germline V gene lookup returns CDR1 SGHTA and CDR2 FQGNSA. Trimming took off 5 bases at V and 5 bases at J, with 19 bases between the two ends. CDR3 length: 15 residues. The CDR3 spells CASSPTARESNEQYF. CDR3 bases: TGTGCCAGCAGCCCTACAGCGAGGGAGTCCAACGAGCAGTACTTC.

The chain couples TRBV9 to TRBJ1-1; no firm D call. The ends were cut back, 4 bases at V and 1 base at J, with 11 bases in the middle. Germline CDR1 is SGDLS and CDR2 is YYNGEE. The CDR3 spans 14 residues. The DNA of the CDR3 is TGTGCCAGCAGCAGGGAGGGTTGGAACACTGAAGCTTTCTTT. This codes for CASSREGWNTEAFF.

The genes are TRBV11-3 and TRBJ2-2, with TRBD2 as a possible D gene (5 bases). Trimming cost V 5 bases and J 5 bases, with 9 bases left between them. In germline, CDR1 is SGHNT, CDR2 YENEEA. This CDR3 is built from 13 residues. CDR3 DNA sequence: TGTGCCAGCAGCCAGCCGGGAACCGGGGAGCTGTTTTTT. Translated, it gives CASSQPGTGELFF.

The V and J genes are TRBV18 and TRBJ2-7; D is ambiguous. The V and J ends lost 4 bases and 0 bases respectively, with 10 bases between them. Germline V gene lookup returns CDR1 KGHSH and CDR2 LQKENI. The CDR3 extends over 14 amino acids. The CDR3 DNA follows: TGTGCCAGCTCACGAGACACAAGCTCCTACGAGCAGTACTTC. Its translation: CASSRDTSSYEQYF.

The gene calls are TRBV19 and TRBJ1-1, with TRBD1 matching over 9 bases. There are 16 residues in the CDR3. Germline V gene lookup returns CDR1 LNHDA and CDR2 SQIVND (reference sequence). Trimming took 5 bases from V and 1 from J; bases not matched to a gene: 8. DNA of the CDR3: TGTGCCAGTAGTGGCAACAGGGGGCGCGGGAACACTGAAGCTTTCTTT. Its protein product is CASSGNRGRGNTEAFF.

The chain is built from TRBV7-8 and TRBJ2-1; 7 nucleotides line up with TRBD2. Germline V gene data show CDR1 as SGHVS and CDR2 as FQNEAQ. This CDR3 is built from 15 residues. Germline trimming cut 5 bases from V and 7 bases from J; bases unmatched to any gene: 11. CDR3 in DNA: TGTGCCAGCAGCCCCCTTCGCGGGAGAGGAAATGAGCAGTTCTTC. This gives the protein CASSPLRGRGNEQFF. Full variable domain (missing parts from reference TRBV7-8 and TRBJ2-1): GAGVSQSPRYKVAKRGQDVALRCDPISGHVSLFWYQQALGQGPEFLTYFQNEAQLDKSGLPSDRFFAERPEGSVSTLKIQRTQQEDSAVYLCASSPLRGRGNEQFFGPGTRLTVL.

This chain joins TRBV6-1 and TRBJ2-2; possibly TRBD1 for D (6 bases). This CDR3 region has 15 residues. Germline V gene sequence: CDR1 MNHNS, CDR2 SASEGT. The V end was cut by 11 bases, the J end by 2 bases, with 18 bases between. The CDR3 nucleotides read TGTGCCTCCTTGCGGAAGGGGACAAACACCGGGGAGCTGTTTTTT. Encoded protein: CASLRKGTNTGELFF.

This clone was seen a few times. The V call is TRBV7-2, the J call TRBJ2-7; D is perhaps TRBD2 (5 bases). This CDR3 has 14 amino acids. The V end was cut by 1 base, the J end by 2 bases, with 9 bases between. Germline V gene lookup returns CDR1 SGHTA and CDR2 FQGNSA. In nucleotides, the CDR3 is TGTGCCAGCAGCTTAGGGGGAGAAACCTACGAGCAGTACTTC. Its translation is CASSLGGETYEQYF.